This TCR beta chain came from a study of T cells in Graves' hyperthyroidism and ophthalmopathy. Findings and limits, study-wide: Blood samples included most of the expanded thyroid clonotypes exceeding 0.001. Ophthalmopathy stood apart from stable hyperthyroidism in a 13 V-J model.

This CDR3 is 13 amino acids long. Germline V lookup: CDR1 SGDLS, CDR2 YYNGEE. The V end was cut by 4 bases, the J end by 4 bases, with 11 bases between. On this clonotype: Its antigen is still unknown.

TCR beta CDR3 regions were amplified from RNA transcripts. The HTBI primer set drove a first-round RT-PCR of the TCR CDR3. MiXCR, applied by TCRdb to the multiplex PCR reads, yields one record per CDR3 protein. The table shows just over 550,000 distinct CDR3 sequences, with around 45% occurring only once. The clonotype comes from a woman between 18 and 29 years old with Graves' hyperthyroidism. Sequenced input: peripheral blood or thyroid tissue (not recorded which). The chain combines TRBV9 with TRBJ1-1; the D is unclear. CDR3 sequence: CASSTRSPTEAFF. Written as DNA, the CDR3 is TGTGCCAGCAGCACCAGGTCCCCCACTGAAGCTTTCTTT.